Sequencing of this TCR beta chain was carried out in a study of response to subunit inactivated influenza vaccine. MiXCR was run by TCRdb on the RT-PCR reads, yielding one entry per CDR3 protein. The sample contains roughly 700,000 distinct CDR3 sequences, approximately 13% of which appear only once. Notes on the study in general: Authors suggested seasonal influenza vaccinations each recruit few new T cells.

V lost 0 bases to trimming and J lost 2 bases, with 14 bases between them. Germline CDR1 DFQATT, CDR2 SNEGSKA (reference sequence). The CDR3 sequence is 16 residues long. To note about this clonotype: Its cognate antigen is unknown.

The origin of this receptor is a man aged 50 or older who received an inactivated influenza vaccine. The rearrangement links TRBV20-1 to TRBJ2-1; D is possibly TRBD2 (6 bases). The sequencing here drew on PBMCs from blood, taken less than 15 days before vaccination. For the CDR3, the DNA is TGCAGTGCTAGAGATTTTGAGGGAGGACCCTACAATGAGCAGTTCTTC. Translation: CSARDFEGGPYNEQFF.